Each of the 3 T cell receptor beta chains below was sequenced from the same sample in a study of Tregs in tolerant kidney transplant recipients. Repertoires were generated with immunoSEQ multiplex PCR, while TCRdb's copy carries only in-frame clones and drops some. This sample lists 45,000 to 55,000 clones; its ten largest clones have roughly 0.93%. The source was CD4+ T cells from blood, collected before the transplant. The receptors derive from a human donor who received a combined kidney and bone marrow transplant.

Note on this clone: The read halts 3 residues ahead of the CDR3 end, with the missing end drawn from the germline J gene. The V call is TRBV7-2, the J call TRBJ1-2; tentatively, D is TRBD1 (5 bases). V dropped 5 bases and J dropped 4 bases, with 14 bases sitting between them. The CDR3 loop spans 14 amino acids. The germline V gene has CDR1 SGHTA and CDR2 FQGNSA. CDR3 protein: CASSPPGTLYGYTF. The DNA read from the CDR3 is TGTGCCAGCAGCCCTCCCGGGACTCTCTATGGC.

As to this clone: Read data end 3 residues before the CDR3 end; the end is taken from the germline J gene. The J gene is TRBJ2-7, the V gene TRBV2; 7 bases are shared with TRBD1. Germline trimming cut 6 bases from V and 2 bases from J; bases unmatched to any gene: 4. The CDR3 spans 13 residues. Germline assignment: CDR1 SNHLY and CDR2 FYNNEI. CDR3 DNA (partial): TGTGCCAGCAGGCCGGGACAGACCTACGAG. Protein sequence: CASRPGQTYE. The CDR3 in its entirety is CASRPGQTYEQYF.

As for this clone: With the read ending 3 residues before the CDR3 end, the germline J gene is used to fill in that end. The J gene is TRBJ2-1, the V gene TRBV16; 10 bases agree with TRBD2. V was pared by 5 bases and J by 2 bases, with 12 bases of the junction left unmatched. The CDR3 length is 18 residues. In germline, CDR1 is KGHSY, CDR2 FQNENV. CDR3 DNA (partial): TGTGCCAGCAGCACCCTAGCGGGAGCTTTGGGGGCCTACAATGAG. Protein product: CASSTLAGALGAYNE. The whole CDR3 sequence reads CASSTLAGALGAYNEQFF. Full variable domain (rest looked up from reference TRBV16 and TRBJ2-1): GEEVAQTPKHLVRGEGQKAKLYCAPIKGHSYVFWYQQVLKNEFKFLISFQNENVFDETGMPKERFSAKCLPNSPCSLEIQATKLEDSAVYFCASSTLAGALGAYNEQFFGPGTRLTVL.